Shown below are 23 T cell receptor beta chains from a single sample sequenced in a study of CD8+ T cells in alopecia areata. It was cDNA, reverse transcribed from extracted RNA, that served as the sequencing template. Sequencing was performed with immunoSEQ multiplex PCR; in TCRdb, only in-frame clones are kept and a portion is missing. This sample has about 190,000 clones, with 64% found just once. The treatment denotes: oral pan-JAK inhibitor, 5-10 mg twice daily. The sample was CD4+ T cells sorted from blood, taken around week 50, from a patient treated with tofacitinib. Receptors were obtained from a human donor with alopecia areata.

V is TRBV11-2 and J is TRBJ2-3; the D gene is possibly TRBD2 (6 bases). The CDR3 covers 17 residues. Trimming removed 5 bases at V and 1 base at J, with 19 bases between. The germline CDR1 and CDR2 sequences are SGHAT and FQNNGV. As DNA, the CDR3 is TGTGCCAGCAGCCCGAGTGGGGCGGGGATGGGCACAGATACGCAGTATTTT. It codes for CASSPSGAGMGTDTQYF.

The chain is built from TRBV5-5 and TRBJ2-4; possibly TRBD2 for D (7 bases). Trimming took 3 bases from V and 3 from J, leaving 22 bases between them. CDR1 and CDR2 (germline): SGHKS, YYEKEE (reference sequence). CDR3 size: 18 residues. This chain's CDR3 is CASSSLTSGGLSKNIQYF. In nucleotides, the CDR3 is TGTGCCAGCAGCTCCCTAACCTCGGGGGGCCTAAGCAAAAACATTCAGTACTTC.

This clone appeared a few times. DNA for the CDR3: TGTGCCAGCACGACAGGCTTGAGGCAGCCCCAGCATTTT. It specifies CASTTGLRQPQHF. This chain uses TRBV18 with TRBJ1-5, with D perhaps TRBD1 (6 bases). Looked up from germline, CDR1 is KGHSH and CDR2 is LQKENI. The length of the CDR3 is 13 residues. V was shortened by 8 bases and J by 7 bases, with 15 bases between the two germline ends. Based on the CDR3 plus reference TRBV18 and TRBJ1-5, the full variable domain is NAGVMQNPRHLVRRRGQEARLRCSPMKGHSHVYWYRQLPEEGLKFMVYLQKENIIDESGMPKERFSAEFPKEGPSILRIQQVVRGDSAAYFCASTTGLRQPQHFGDGTRLSIL.

The chain uses TRBV29-1 and TRBJ1-1; D unresolved. Per germline, CDR1 SQVTM and CDR2 ANQGSEA. The CDR3 extends over 12 amino acids. The V gene lost 4 bases and the J gene lost 1 base, with 7 bases spanning the gap. The CDR3 DNA reads as TGCAGCGTTGTCGGGCCGAACACTGAAGCTTTCTTT. Residues: CSVVGPNTEAFF. Full variable domain (outside the CDR3, taken from reference TRBV29-1 and TRBJ1-1): SAVISQKPSRDICQRGTSLTIQCQVDSQVTMMFWYRQQPGQSLTLIATANQGSEATYESGFVIDKFPISRPNLTFSTLTVSNMSPEDSSIYLCSVVGPNTEAFFGQGTRLTVV.

This clone was seen a handful of times. This rearrangement joins TRBV30 to TRBJ1-6; a possible D gene is TRBD1 (6 bases). With 6 bases removed from V and 6 bases from J, the gap between germline ends came to 18 bases. The CDR3 runs 15 residues. Germline V gives CDR1 GTSNPN, CDR2 SVGIG (reference sequence). The CDR3 protein is CACYRPGQPNSPLHF. The CDR3 nucleotides are TGTGCCTGTTATCGGCCAGGACAGCCTAATTCACCCCTCCACTTT. The full variable domain, its missing parts supplied by reference TRBV30 and TRBJ1-6, is SQTIHQWPATLVQPVGSPLSLECTVEGTSNPNLYWYRQAAGRGLQLLFYSVGIGQISSEVPQNLSASRPQDRQFILSSKKLLLSDSGFYLCACYRPGQPNSPLHFGNGTRLTVT.

The chain joins TRBV29-1 to TRBJ2-3, with 10 nucleotides matching TRBD2. From germline, CDR1 is SQVTM and CDR2 ANQGSEA. The length of the CDR3 is 15 residues. The ends lost 4 bases at V and 5 bases at J; junction bases unmatched: 9. This chain's CDR3 is CSVAVAGGPGDTQYF. CDR3 DNA: TGCAGCGTTGCAGTAGCGGGGGGCCCGGGAGATACGCAGTATTTT.

The chain couples TRBV7-9 to TRBJ1-1; no clear D gene. V was shortened by 5 bases and J by 11 bases, with 6 bases between the two germline ends. Germline CDR1 SEHNR, CDR2 FQNEAQ (reference sequence). The CDR3 sequence is 9 residues long. The CDR3 sequence is CASSPQAFF. In DNA form, the CDR3 reads TGTGCCAGCAGCCCACAGGCTTTCTTT.

The genes are TRBV25-1 and TRBJ2-2; no reliable D call. Germline lookup yields CDR1 MGHDK and CDR2 SYGVNS. The CDR3 runs 13 residues. V shed 3 bases and J shed 2 bases, with 4 bases lying between them. DNA of the CDR3: TGTGCCAGCAGTGAGTCTAACACCGGGGAGCTGTTTTTT. Residues: CASSESNTGELFF.

This chain joins TRBV30 and TRBJ1-5; possible D gene TRBD1, 6 bases. The CDR3 spans 13 residues. Between the trimmed V and J ends, which lost 8 bases and 4 bases, there was a span of 15 bases. Germline values: CDR1 GTSNPN, CDR2 SVGIG (reference sequence). CDR3 amino acids: CAAGTGRNQPQHF. CDR3 DNA sequence: TGTGCCGCCGGAACAGGGAGGAATCAGCCCCAGCATTTT.

CDR3 in amino acids: CASSVAPSGNTIYF. The DNA of the CDR3 is TGTGCCAGCAGCGTAGCTCCTTCTGGAAACACCATATATTTT. This chain links TRBV9 with TRBJ1-3, with D unclear. V gave up 0 bases and J gave up 1 base, with 5 bases separating them. CDR3 length: 14 amino acids. Germline loops: CDR1 SGDLS, CDR2 YYNGEE.

CDR3 sequence: CSVVSGGTGELFF. CDR3 in DNA: TGCAGCGTTGTGTCAGGGGGCACCGGGGAGCTGTTTTTT. The chain links TRBV29-1 to TRBJ2-2; TRBD1 aligns across 7 bases. The junction had 3 bases not matched to a gene; V was cut back by 4 bases and J by 4 bases. The germline gives CDR1 SQVTM, CDR2 ANQGSEA. The CDR3 extends over 13 amino acids.

The chain has TRBV29-1 and TRBJ2-7; the match to TRBD1 covers 8 bases. CDR1 is SQVTM, CDR2 ANQGSEA, per germline. The CDR3 has 12 amino acids. Trimming cost V 3 bases and J 7 bases; bases outside gene matches: 5. CDR3 amino acids: CSVDRGPGEQYF. As DNA, the CDR3 is TGCAGCGTTGACAGGGGGCCTGGGGAGCAGTACTTC.

V gene TRBV2 combines with J gene TRBJ1-6; D is unresolved. This CDR3 spans 14 amino acids. From germline, CDR1 is SNHLY and CDR2 FYNNEI. Trimming took off 4 bases at V and 5 bases at J, with 9 bases between the two ends. CDR3 coding DNA: TGTGCCAGCAGTGCCGAGCTCGATAATTCACCCCTCCACTTT. Encoded protein: CASSAELDNSPLHF.

This chain connects TRBV29-1 to TRBJ1-2; unclear D gene. Trimming took 7 bases from V and 0 from J, leaving 15 bases between them. The V gene's germline CDR1 is SQVTM and CDR2 ANQGSEA. The CDR3 has 14 amino acids. In DNA form, the CDR3 reads TGCAGCGCTGGAGGCCCGGGTTCTAACTATGGCTACACCTTC. This translates into CSAGGPGSNYGYTF.

The chain uses TRBV7-2 and TRBJ2-3, with D perhaps matching TRBD1 (6 bases). Trimming removed 5 bases at V and 2 bases at J, with 11 bases between. The CDR3 runs 14 residues. The germline gives CDR1 SGHTA, CDR2 FQGNSA. CDR3 in DNA: TGTGCCAGCAGCACCCGACAGGTCACAGATACGCAGTATTTT. Translated, it gives CASSTRQVTDTQYF.

This clone has just a few counts. The rearrangement uses TRBV7-9 and TRBJ2-3; no firm D call. Between the trimmed V and J ends, which lost 5 bases and 0 bases, there was a span of 9 bases. The length of the CDR3 is 14 residues. CDR1 is SEHNR and CDR2 is FQNEAQ in the germline V gene (reference sequence). CDR3 DNA sequence: TGTGCCAGCAGCCCGACGCAGAGCACAGATACGCAGTATTTT. This translates into CASSPTQSTDTQYF.

The chain joins TRBV7-2 to TRBJ2-1, with D perhaps matching TRBD2 (6 bases). With 8 bases removed from V and 2 bases from J, the gap between germline ends came to 10 bases. CDR3 length: 13 residues. CDR1 SGHTA and CDR2 FQGNSA come from the germline V gene. The CDR3 region is CASERGTYNEQFF. The CDR3, as DNA: TGTGCCAGCGAACGGGGGACCTACAATGAGCAGTTCTTC.

This rearrangement joins TRBV10-3 to TRBJ1-1, with D possibly matching TRBD1 (6 bases). Looked up from germline, CDR1 is ENHRY and CDR2 is SYGVKD. The CDR3 sequence is 15 residues long. V lost 8 bases and J 0 bases, leaving 16 bases between the germline ends. CDR3 amino acids: CAIGGGREMNTEAFF. In nucleotides, the CDR3 is TGTGCCATCGGAGGGGGTAGGGAAATGAACACTGAAGCTTTCTTT.

The chain uses TRBV2 and TRBJ2-2, with D possibly TRBD2 on 6 matching bases. The germline gives CDR1 SNHLY, CDR2 FYNNEI. The CDR3 contains 16 residues. Trimming took off 6 bases at V and 4 bases at J, with 18 bases between the two ends. CDR3 sequence: CASREGTALGTGELFF. In DNA form, the CDR3 reads TGTGCCAGCAGGGAGGGGACGGCTCTTGGCACCGGGGAGCTGTTTTTT.

This clone has just a few counts. The genes are TRBV7-2 and TRBJ2-3; TRBD1 matches at 7 bases. The CDR3 has 18 amino acids. V shed 3 bases and J 2 bases; nucleotides not matched to a gene: 14. Germline V gene sequence: CDR1 SGHTA, CDR2 FQGNSA. The CDR3 coding sequence is TGTGCCAGCAGCTTGGGGGCGACAGGGTCATGGGTCACAGATACGCAGTATTTT. Its protein product is CASSLGATGSWVTDTQYF. Full variable domain (remainder filled in from reference TRBV7-2 and TRBJ2-3): GAGVSQSPSNKVTEKGKDVELRCDPISGHTALYWYRQSLGQGLEFLIYFQGNSAPDKSGLPSDRFSAERTGGSVSTLTIQRTQQEDSAVYLCASSLGATGSWVTDTQYFGPGTRLTVL.

The chain couples TRBV7-2 to TRBJ1-2; D call uncertain. V was cut by 6 bases and J by 8 bases, with 19 bases left in between. This CDR3 comprises 14 residues. Germline values: CDR1 SGHTA, CDR2 FQGNSA. DNA of the CDR3: TGTGCCAGCAGGCCCCCTAATGTGGCGGGCGGCTACACCTTC. Residues: CASRPPNVAGGYTF.

The chain couples TRBV29-1 to TRBJ1-1; perhaps TRBD1 as D (5 bases). CDR1 is SQVTM, CDR2 ANQGSEA, per germline. V shed 2 bases and J shed 1 base, with 8 bases lying between them. The CDR3 loop spans 13 amino acids. The CDR3 DNA sequence: TGCAGCGTTGAAAAGCAGGGGAACACTGAAGCTTTCTTT. Its protein is CSVEKQGNTEAFF.

This clone occurred once. The CDR3 spells CASSLGRGTRVPQYF. The CDR3 nucleotides read TGTGCCAGCAGCCTCGGGCGGGGGACCCGGGTGCCCCAGTACTTC. The chain employs TRBV2 and TRBJ2-5, with TRBD2 identical over 7 bases. The CDR3 contains 15 residues. Unmatched junction bases numbered 16, after V lost 6 bases and J lost 9 bases. The germline V gene has CDR1 SNHLY and CDR2 FYNNEI. The complete variable domain, with remaining parts taken from reference TRBV2 and TRBJ2-5, reads EPEVTQTPSHQVTQMGQEVILRCVPISNHLYFYWYRQILGQKVEFLVSFYNNEISEKSEIFDDQFSVERPDGSNFTLKIRSTKLEDSAMYFCASSLGRGTRVPQYFGPGTRLLVL.